This T cell receptor (beta chain) was obtained from a study of blood T cell repertoires in COVID-19. On the study more broadly: T cells, B-cell-depleted T cells, or PBMCs provided the cDNA or gDNA that served as material.

CDR3 size: 17 residues. V shed 3 bases, J shed 1 base, and the junction held 6 bases outside the gene matches. Germline CDR1 LNHDA, CDR2 SQIVND (reference sequence). Clones were read by immunoSEQ multiplex PCR, and TCRdb kept only the in-frame ones, dropping some. The sample yields under 50,000 clones, approximately 85% seen once. The sample taken for sequencing was peripheral blood. The source of this sequence is a human donor in a cohort sampled during active COVID-19. The chain has TRBV19 and TRBJ2-5, with 12 bases that match TRBD2. This CDR3 reads CASSIGLAGLTQETQYF. The CDR3 DNA reads as TGTGCCAGTAGTATCGGACTAGCGGGGCTAACCCAAGAGACCCAGTACTTC.